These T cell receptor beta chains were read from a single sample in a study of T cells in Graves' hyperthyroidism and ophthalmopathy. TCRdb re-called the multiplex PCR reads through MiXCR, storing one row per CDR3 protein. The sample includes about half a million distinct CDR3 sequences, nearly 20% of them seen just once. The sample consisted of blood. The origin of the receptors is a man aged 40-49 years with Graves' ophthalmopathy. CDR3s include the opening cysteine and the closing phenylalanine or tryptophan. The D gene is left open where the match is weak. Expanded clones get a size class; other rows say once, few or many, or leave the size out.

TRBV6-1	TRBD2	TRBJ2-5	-	TGTGCCAGCAAGCAAGGACTAGCTAGAGAGACCCAGTACTTC	CASKQGLARETQYF
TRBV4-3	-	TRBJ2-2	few	TGCGCCAGCAGCAAGGGCGCGGGCGGGGAGCTGTTTTTT	CASSKGAGGELFF
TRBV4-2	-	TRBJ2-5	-	TGTGCCAGCAGCCGAGGAGGGAATAGGGAAGGCAAAGAGACCCAGTACTTC	CASSRGGNREGKETQYF
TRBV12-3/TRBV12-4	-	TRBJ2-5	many	TGTGCCAGCAGTCCGGAGGCAGGGATCCAAGAGACCCAGTACTTC	CASSPEAGIQETQYF
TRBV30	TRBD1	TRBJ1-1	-	TGTGCCTGGATCCGGACAGGGAGGACTGAAGCTTTCTTT	CAWIRTGRTEAFF
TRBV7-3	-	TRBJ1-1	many	TGTGCCAGCAGCTTATGGGGGGACACTGAAGCTTTCTTT	CASSLWGDTEAFF
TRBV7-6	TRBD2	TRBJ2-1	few	TGTGCCAGCAGCTTGACTAGCGGGAGGGTCTACAATGAGCAGTTCTTC	CASSLTSGRVYNEQFF
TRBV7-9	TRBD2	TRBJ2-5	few	TGTGCCGCCGGGGGGGAGTCCCCCAAAGAGACCCAGTACTTC	CAAGGESPKETQYF
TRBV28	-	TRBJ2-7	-	TGTGCCAGCAGCCCGCACAATGAGCAGTACTTC	CASSPHNEQYF
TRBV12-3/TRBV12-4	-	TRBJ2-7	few	TGTGCCAGCAGTTTCTTCGCGGCAGGAAAGTCCTACGAGCAGTACTTC	CASSFFAAGKSYEQYF
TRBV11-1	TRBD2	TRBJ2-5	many	TGTGCCAGCAGCTTAGCCGGGACTAGCGGGACCCACCAAGAGACCCAGTACTTC	CASSLAGTSGTHQETQYF